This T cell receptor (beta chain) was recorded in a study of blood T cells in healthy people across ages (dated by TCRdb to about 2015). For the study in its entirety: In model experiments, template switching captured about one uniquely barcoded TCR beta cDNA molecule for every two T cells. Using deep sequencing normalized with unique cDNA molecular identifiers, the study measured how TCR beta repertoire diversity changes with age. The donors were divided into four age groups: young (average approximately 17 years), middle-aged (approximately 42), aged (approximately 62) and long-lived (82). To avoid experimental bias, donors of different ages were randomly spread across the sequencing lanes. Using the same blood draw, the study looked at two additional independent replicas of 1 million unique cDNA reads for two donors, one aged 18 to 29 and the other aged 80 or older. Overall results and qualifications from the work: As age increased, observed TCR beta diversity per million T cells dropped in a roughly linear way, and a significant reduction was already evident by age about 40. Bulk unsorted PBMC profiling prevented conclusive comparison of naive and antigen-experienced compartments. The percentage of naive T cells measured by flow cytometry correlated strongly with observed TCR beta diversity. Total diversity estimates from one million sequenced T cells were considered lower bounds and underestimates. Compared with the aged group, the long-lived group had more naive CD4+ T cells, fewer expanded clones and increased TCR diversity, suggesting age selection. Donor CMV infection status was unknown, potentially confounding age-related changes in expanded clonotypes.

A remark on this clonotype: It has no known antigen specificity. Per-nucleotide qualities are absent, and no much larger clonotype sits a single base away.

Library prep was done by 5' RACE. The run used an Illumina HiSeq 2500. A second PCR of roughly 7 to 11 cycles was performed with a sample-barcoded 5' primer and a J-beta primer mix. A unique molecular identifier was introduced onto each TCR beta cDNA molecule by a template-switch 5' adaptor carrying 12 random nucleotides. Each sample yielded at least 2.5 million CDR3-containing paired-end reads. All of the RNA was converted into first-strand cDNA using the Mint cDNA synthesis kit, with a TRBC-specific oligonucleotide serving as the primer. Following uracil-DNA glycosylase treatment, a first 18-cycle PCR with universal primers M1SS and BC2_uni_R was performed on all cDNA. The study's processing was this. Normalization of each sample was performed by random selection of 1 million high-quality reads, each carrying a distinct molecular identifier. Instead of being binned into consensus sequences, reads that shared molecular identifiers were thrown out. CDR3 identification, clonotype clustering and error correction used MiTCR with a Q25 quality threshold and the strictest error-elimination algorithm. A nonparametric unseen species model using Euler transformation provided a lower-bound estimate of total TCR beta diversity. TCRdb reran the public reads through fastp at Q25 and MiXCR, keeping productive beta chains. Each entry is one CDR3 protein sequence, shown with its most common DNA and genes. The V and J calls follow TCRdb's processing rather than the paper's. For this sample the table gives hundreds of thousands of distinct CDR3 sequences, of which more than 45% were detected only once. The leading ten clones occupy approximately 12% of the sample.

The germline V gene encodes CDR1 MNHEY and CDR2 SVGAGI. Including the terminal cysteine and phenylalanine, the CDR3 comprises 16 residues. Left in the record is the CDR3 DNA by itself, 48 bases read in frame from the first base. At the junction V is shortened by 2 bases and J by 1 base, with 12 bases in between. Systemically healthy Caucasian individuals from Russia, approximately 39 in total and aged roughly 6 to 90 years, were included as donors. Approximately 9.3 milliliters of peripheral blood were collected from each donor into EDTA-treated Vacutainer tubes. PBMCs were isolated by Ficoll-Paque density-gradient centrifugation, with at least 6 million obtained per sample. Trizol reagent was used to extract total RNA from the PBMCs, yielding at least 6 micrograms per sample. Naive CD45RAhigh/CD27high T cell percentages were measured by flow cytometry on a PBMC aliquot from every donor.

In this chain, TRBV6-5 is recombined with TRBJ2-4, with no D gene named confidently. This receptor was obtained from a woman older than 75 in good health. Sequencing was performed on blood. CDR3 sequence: CASSYKAGWAKNIQYF. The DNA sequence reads TGTGCCAGCAGTTACAAGGCAGGATGGGCCAAAAACATTCAGTACTTC.